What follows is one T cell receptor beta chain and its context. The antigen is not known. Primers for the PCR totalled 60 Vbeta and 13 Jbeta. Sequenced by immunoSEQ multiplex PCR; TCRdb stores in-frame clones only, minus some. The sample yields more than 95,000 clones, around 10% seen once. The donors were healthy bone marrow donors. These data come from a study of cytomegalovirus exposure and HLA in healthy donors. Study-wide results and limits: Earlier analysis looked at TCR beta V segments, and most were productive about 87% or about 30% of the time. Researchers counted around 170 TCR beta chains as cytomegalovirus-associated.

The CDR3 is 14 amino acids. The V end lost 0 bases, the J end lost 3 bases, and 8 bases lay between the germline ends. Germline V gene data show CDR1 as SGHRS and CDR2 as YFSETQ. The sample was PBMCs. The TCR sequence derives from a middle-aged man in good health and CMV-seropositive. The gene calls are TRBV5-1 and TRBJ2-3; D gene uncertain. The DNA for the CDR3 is TGCGCCAGCAGCTTGGCCGACTGGACAGATACGCAGTATTTT. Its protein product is CASSLADWTDTQYF.